What follows describes a single TCR beta chain. The data stem from a study of T cell changes during pregnancy in multiple sclerosis. Repertoires were generated with immunoSEQ multiplex PCR, while TCRdb's copy carries only in-frame clones and drops some. This sample has 60,000 to 70,000 clones, with 90% to 95% found just once. CDR3 length: 14 amino acids. Germline CDR1 reads SNHLY; CDR2 reads FYNNEI. Trimming cost V 9 bases and J 2 bases, with 14 bases left between them. This rearrangement joins TRBV2 to TRBJ1-5; D is perhaps TRBD1 (5 bases). The sample was peripheral blood, taken after pregnancy. This sequence was found in a female donor in good health, enrolled as a control in a pregnancy study. The CDR3 region has the DNA TGTGCCAGTGTAAGGGGAAATGGCAATCAGCCCCAGCATTTT. Amino acid sequence: CASVRGNGNQPQHF. Based on the CDR3 plus reference TRBV2 and TRBJ1-5, the full variable domain is EPEVTQTPSHQVTQMGQEVILRCVPISNHLYFYWYRQILGQKVEFLVSFYNNEISEKSEIFDDQFSVERPDGSNFTLKIRSTKLEDSAMYFCASVRGNGNQPQHFGDGTRLSIL.